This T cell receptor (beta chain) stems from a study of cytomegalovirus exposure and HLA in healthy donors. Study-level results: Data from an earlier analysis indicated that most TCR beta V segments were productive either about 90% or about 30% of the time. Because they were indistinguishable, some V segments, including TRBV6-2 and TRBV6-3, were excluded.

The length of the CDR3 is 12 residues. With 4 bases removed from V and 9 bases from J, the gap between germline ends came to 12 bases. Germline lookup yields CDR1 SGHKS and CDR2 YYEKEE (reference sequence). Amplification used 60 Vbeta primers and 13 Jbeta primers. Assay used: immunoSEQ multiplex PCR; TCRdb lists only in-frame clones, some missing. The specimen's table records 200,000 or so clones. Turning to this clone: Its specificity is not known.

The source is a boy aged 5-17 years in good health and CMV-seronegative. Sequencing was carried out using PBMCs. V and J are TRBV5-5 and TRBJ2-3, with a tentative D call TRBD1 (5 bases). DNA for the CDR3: TGTGCCAGCAGCCCCGACTGGGGCACGCAGTATTTT. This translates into CASSPDWGTQYF.